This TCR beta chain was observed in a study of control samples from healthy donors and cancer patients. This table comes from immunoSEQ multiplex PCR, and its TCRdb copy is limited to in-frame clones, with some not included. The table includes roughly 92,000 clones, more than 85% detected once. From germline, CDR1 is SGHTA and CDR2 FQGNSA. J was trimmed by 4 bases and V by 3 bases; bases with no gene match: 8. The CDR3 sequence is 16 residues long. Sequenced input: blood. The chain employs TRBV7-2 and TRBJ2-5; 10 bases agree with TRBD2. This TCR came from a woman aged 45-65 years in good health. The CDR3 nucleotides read TGTGCCAGCAGCTTGCTAGCGGGAGAGGTTGGAGAGACCCAGTACTTC. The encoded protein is CASSLLAGEVGETQYF.